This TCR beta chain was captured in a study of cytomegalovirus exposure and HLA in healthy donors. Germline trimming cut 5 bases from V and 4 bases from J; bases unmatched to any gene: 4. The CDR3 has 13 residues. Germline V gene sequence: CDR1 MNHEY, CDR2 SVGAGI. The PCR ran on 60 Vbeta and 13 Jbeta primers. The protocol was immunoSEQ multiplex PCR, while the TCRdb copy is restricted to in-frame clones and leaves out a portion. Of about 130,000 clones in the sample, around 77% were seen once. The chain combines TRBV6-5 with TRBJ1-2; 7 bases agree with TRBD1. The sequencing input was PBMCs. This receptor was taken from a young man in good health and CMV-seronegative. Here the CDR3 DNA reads TGTGCCAGCAGTGACAGGGTTGGCTATGGCTACACCTTC. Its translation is CASSDRVGYGYTF.